Listed below are T cell receptor beta chains from one sample, sequenced in a study of T cells expressing NK-cell markers. For each CDR3 protein, TCRdb gives one entry from its re-call of the 5' RACE reads, without DNA. The sample table sets out around 180,000 distinct CDR3 sequences. The sequenced material came from blood T cells: a sorted CD56 or NKG2C T cell subset, CD4+ or CD8+ T cells, or bulk PBMC T cells (not recorded which). These TCRs come from a man aged 18 to 69 in good health. Each CDR3 is given with its conserved first and last residue. The order of the fields is V gene, CDR3 length, J gene, CDR3 protein.

TRBV5-1,14,TRBJ2-2,CASSPDAGTGELFF
TRBV27,14,TRBJ2-7,CASSLGQVGYEQYF
TRBV7-9,16,TRBJ2-2,CASSLDIGGNTGELFF
TRBV5-1,12,TRBJ2-5,CASGTGVRPQYF
TRBV11-2,19,TRBJ2-7,CASSLGYQRQRGVVYEQYF
TRBV2,15,TRBJ1-2,CASSRTGTANYGYTF
TRBV29-1,12,TRBJ1-1,CSAEGGETEAFF
TRBV5-6,15,TRBJ2-1,CASSVGVSSYNEQFF
TRBV7-9,15,TRBJ2-4,CASSSSLAGGNIQYF
TRBV9,13,TRBJ2-7,CASSVVTGGEQYF
TRBV29-1,15,TRBJ2-3,CSAPGVAGYTDTQYF
TRBV6-1,15,TRBJ2-6,CASSEARSGANVLTF
TRBV12-1,14,TRBJ2-7,CASSLRRLVREQYF
TRBV6-5,15,TRBJ2-3,CASSSGQGHTDTQYF
TRBV9,15,TRBJ1-2,CASSLRQGSMYGYTF
TRBV5-1,18,TRBJ2-6,CASSFSARYLSGANVLTF
TRBV5-6,14,TRBJ2-1,CASSLAIRGFEQFF
TRBV3-1,18,TRBJ2-1,CASSQVASGGRTNNEQFF
TRBV2,16,TRBJ1-5,CASSPGQVNSNQPQHF
TRBV9,16,TRBJ2-1,CASSRSGGAVYNEQFF
TRBV24-1,15,TRBJ2-1,CATSDLRGSYNEQFF
TRBV28,14,TRBJ1-4,CASSRDKWEEKLFF
TRBV10-3,15,TRBJ1-1,CAISGQGSANTEAFF
TRBV11-2,16,TRBJ1-4,CASSTRTGFTNEKLFF
TRBV7-8,13,TRBJ2-7,CASSVSGGSEQYF
TRBV14,14,TRBJ1-5,CASSPYGSNQPQHF
TRBV2,12,TRBJ2-1,CASRLADNEQFF
TRBV11-3,13,TRBJ2-5,CASSLEGSETQYF
TRBV13,14,TRBJ1-1,CASSFLGIGTEAFF
TRBV11-1,16,TRBJ1-1,CASSSSGQFMNTEAFF
TRBV2,13,TRBJ2-1,CASSERQTDEQFF
TRBV6-1,14,TRBJ2-3,CASSEGSGTDTQYF
TRBV7-2,16,TRBJ1-2,CASSLAYGGGAYGYTF
TRBV7-9,12,TRBJ1-5,CASSFLGQPQHF
TRBV19,15,TRBJ2-1,CASSISGLAANEQFF
TRBV7-2,13,TRBJ2-1,CASSPSARHEQFF